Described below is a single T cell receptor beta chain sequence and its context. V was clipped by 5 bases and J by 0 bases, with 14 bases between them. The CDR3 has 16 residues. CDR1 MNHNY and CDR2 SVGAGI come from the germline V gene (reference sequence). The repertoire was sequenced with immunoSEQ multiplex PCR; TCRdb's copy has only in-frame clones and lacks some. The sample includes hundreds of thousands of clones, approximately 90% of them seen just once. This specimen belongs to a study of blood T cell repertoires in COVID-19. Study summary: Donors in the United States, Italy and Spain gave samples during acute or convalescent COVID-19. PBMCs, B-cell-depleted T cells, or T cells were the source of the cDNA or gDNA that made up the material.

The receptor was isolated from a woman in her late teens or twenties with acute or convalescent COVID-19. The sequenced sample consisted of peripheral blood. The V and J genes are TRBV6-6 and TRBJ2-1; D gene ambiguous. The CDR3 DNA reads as TGTGCCAGCAGTACCTGGGTAGGCGGCTCCTACAATGAGCAGTTCTTC. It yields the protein CASSTWVGGSYNEQFF.